Listed here are 27 T cell receptor beta chains from one sample, sequenced in a study of cytomegalovirus exposure and HLA in healthy donors. Vbeta (60) and Jbeta (13) primers were used in the PCR. Assay used: immunoSEQ multiplex PCR; TCRdb lists only in-frame clones, some missing. The sample has over 130,000 clones, roughly 79% seen once; the top ten hold approximately 1.5%. Material: PBMCs. These receptors came from a man between 25 and 39 years old in good health and CMV-seropositive.

V gene TRBV7-9 combines with J gene TRBJ2-1, with TRBD2 matching 11 bases. From germline, CDR1 is SEHNR and CDR2 FQNEAQ (reference sequence). The CDR3 totals 13 residues. The V gene end was trimmed by 10 bases and the J gene end by 7 bases; junction bases not matched to a gene: 6. The CDR3 loop is CATSTSGTNEQFF. The CDR3 DNA reads TGTGCCACCTCGACTAGCGGGACAAATGAGCAGTTCTTC.

This chain links TRBV18 with TRBJ2-4, with a possible D match to TRBD2 (6 bases). Germline assignment: CDR1 KGHSH and CDR2 LQKENI. V was clipped by 3 bases and J by 1 base, with 7 bases between them. This CDR3 is built from 14 residues. The CDR3 sequence is CASSPAGAKNIQYF. The CDR3 region has the DNA TGTGCCAGCTCACCGGCGGGGGCCAAAAACATTCAGTACTTC.

This clone was recorded only once. V is TRBV28 and J is TRBJ2-5; possible D gene TRBD2, 6 bases. Trimming pared 3 bases from V and 7 bases from J, leaving 12 bases between. The V gene's germline CDR1 is MDHEN and CDR2 SYDVKM. The CDR3 totals 13 residues. CDR3 sequence: CASSFEGGATQYF. As DNA, the CDR3 is TGTGCCAGCAGTTTTGAGGGAGGTGCGACCCAGTACTTC. Full variable domain (outside the CDR3, taken from reference TRBV28 and TRBJ2-5): DVKVTQSSRYLVKRTGEKVFLECVQDMDHENMFWYRQDPGLGLRLIYFSYDVKMKEKGDIPEGYSVSREKKERFSLILESASTNQTSMYLCASSFEGGATQYFGPGTRLLVL.

The V gene is TRBV5-1, the J gene TRBJ1-1; no clear D. V dropped 0 bases and J dropped 0 bases, with 9 bases sitting between them. CDR3 size: 15 residues. Per the germline V gene, CDR1 is SGHRS and CDR2 is YFSETQ. This CDR3 is CASSLEQLMNTEAFF. For the CDR3, the DNA is TGCGCCAGCAGCTTGGAACAGCTTATGAACACTGAAGCTTTCTTT.

The rearrangement links TRBV28 to TRBJ1-1; D is unclear. Germline-derived CDR1 and CDR2 are MDHEN and SYDVKM. Between the trimmed V and J ends, which lost 5 bases and 6 bases, there was a span of 10 bases. The CDR3 totals 12 residues. CDR3 nucleotides: TGTGCCAGCAGTCGGGAGGTCTCTGAAGCTTTCTTT. Its protein product is CASSREVSEAFF.

The chain couples TRBV5-1 to TRBJ1-2; 11 bases are a match to TRBD1. CDR1 and CDR2 (germline): SGHRS, YFSETQ. V dropped 6 bases and J dropped 6; count of bases not matched to a gene: 19. This CDR3 region has 18 residues. The CDR3 protein is CASTPVSRDRGGTDGYTF. The CDR3 nucleotides are TGCGCCAGCACCCCTGTTTCCCGGGACAGGGGGGGAACAGATGGCTACACCTTC. Looking up the rest from reference TRBV5-1 and TRBJ1-2 gives the full variable domain: KAGVTQTPRYLIKTRGQQVTLSCSPISGHRSVSWYQQTPGQGLQFLFEYFSETQRNKGNFPGRFSGRQFSNSRSEMNVSTLELGDSALYLCASTPVSRDRGGTDGYTFGSGTRLTVV.

The rearrangement uses TRBV7-9 and TRBJ2-2; 12 positions match TRBD2. The V gene's germline CDR1 is SEHNR and CDR2 FQNEAQ (reference sequence). This CDR3 comprises 16 residues. V lost 5 bases and J lost 7; bases outside the gene matches: 8. CDR3 region: CASSALAGGPNGELFF. CDR3 in DNA: TGTGCCAGCAGCGCCCTAGCGGGGGGGCCAAACGGGGAGCTGTTTTTT. Using reference TRBV7-9 and TRBJ2-2 for the parts outside the CDR3, the full variable domain is DTGVSQNPRHKITKRGQNVTFRCDPISEHNRLYWYRQTLGQGPEFLTYFQNEAQLEKSRLLSDRFSAERPKGSFSTLEIQRTEQGDSAMYLCASSALAGGPNGELFFGEGSRLTVL.

This clone was found once. This sequence joins TRBV6-6 and TRBJ2-1, with TRBD2 matching over 11 bases. The CDR3 extends over 14 amino acids. The germline gives CDR1 MNHNY, CDR2 SVGAGI (reference sequence). Trimming took 3 bases from V and 14 from J; bases not matched to a gene: 9. Here the CDR3 DNA reads TGTGCCAGCAGTTATGTAGCGGGGGGGCTGGATGAGTTCTTC. It yields the protein CASSYVAGGLDEFF.

CDR3 sequence reads: CASRGLPSYNEQFF. The DNA for the CDR3 is TGTGCCAGCCGGGGACTACCCTCCTACAATGAGCAGTTCTTC. V usage is TRBV28 and J usage is TRBJ2-1; 7 bases are shared with TRBD2. The trim removed 8 bases at V and 0 bases at J, leaving 4 bases unmatched. This CDR3 has 14 amino acids. The germline V gene encodes CDR1 MDHEN and CDR2 SYDVKM.

The V gene is TRBV7-6, the J gene TRBJ2-7; D gene ambiguous. The CDR3 consists of 13 residues. Trimming removed 0 bases at V and 1 base at J, with 4 bases between. Germline V gene sequence: CDR1 SGHVS, CDR2 FNYEAQ. The CDR3 DNA reads as TGTGCCAGCAGCTTAGCGGAGTCCTACGAGCAGTACTTC. This codes for CASSLAESYEQYF.

The chain recombines TRBV7-9 with TRBJ2-7, with TRBD1 matching over 8 bases. Germline assignment: CDR1 SEHNR and CDR2 FQNEAQ (reference sequence). J gave up 3 bases and V 5 bases, and 9 bases lay outside the gene matches. The CDR3 is 15 residues long. The CDR3 nucleotides are TGTGCCAGCAGCCCCGGGACAGGTAGCTTCTACGAGCAGTACTTC. This translates into CASSPGTGSFYEQYF.

CDR3 nucleotides: TGTGCCAGCAGGCTGACAGGGGAAGGGTACGAGCAGTACTTC. It yields the protein CASRLTGEGYEQYF. The gene calls are TRBV27 and TRBJ2-7, with 8 bases lining up with TRBD1. With 6 bases clipped from V and 4 bases from J, the junction kept 8 bases outside the gene matches. Germline CDR1 is MNHEY and CDR2 is SMNVEV (reference sequence). The CDR3 covers 14 residues.

This clone has a handful of counts. The J gene is TRBJ1-5, the V gene TRBV5-5; D is unclear. V was trimmed by 4 bases and J by 3 bases, leaving 14 bases between them. The CDR3 sequence is 15 residues long. Germline V CDR1 and CDR2: SGHKS, YYEKEE (reference sequence). This CDR3 reads CASSPSIGLNQPQHF. CDR3 coding DNA: TGTGCCAGCAGCCCGAGTATTGGACTCAATCAGCCCCAGCATTTT.

The rearrangement links TRBV9 to TRBJ2-3; TRBD2 matches 12 bases. Trimming took 0 bases from V and 5 from J; bases not matched to a gene: 1. CDR1 is SGDLS, CDR2 YYNGEE, per germline. The CDR3 runs 15 residues. The CDR3 sequence is CASSVVGLAGDTQYF. The CDR3 DNA sequence: TGTGCCAGCAGCGTAGTGGGACTAGCGGGAGATACGCAGTATTTT.

This chain connects TRBV27 to TRBJ2-5; 9 nucleotides line up with TRBD2. The trim removed 0 bases at V and 0 bases at J, leaving 2 bases unmatched. The CDR3 has 16 amino acids. The germline gives CDR1 MNHEY, CDR2 SMNVEV (reference sequence). CDR3 sequence (DNA): TGTGCCAGCAGTTTATCTGCGGGAGGGTACCAAGAGACCCAGTACTTC. Translation gives CASSLSAGGYQETQYF.

The chain links TRBV19 to TRBJ2-7; TRBD1 matches at 10 bases. Germline trimming cut 4 bases from V and 1 base from J; bases unmatched to any gene: 7. The length of the CDR3 is 16 residues. The germline V gene encodes CDR1 LNHDA and CDR2 SQIVND (reference sequence). In DNA, the CDR3 is TGTGCCAGTAGTAGGGACGGGACAGGGGCTTCCTACGAGCAGTACTTC. Protein: CASSRDGTGASYEQYF. Full variable domain (outside the CDR3, taken from reference TRBV19 and TRBJ2-7): DGGITQSPKYLFRKEGQNVTLSCEQNLNHDAMYWYRQDPGQGLRLIYYSQIVNDFQKGDIAEGYSVSREKKESFPLTVTSAQKNPTAFYLCASSRDGTGASYEQYFGPGTRLTVT.

This clone was seen just once. The gene calls are TRBV27 and TRBJ2-2; D not resolved. Trimming removed 8 bases from V and 0 bases from J, with 7 bases in between. Germline-derived CDR1 and CDR2 are MNHEY and SMNVEV (reference sequence). The CDR3 covers 13 residues. CDR3 nucleotides: TGTGCCAGCCAACGAGCGAACACCGGGGAGCTGTTTTTT. Its protein is CASQRANTGELFF.

This clone was seen a single time. This chain links TRBV7-9 with TRBJ2-5; D might be TRBD1 (6 bases). Looked up from germline, CDR1 is SEHNR and CDR2 is FQNEAQ (reference sequence). V was clipped by 7 bases and J by 2 bases, with 11 bases between them. The CDR3 covers 13 residues. CDR3 DNA: TGTGCCAGCAAGATTCAGGGGCAAGAGACCCAGTACTTC. It translates to CASKIQGQETQYF. Supplemented by reference TRBV7-9 and TRBJ2-5, the full variable domain reads DTGVSQNPRHKITKRGQNVTFRCDPISEHNRLYWYRQTLGQGPEFLTYFQNEAQLEKSRLLSDRFSAERPKGSFSTLEIQRTEQGDSAMYLCASKIQGQETQYFGPGTRLLVL.

The chain joins TRBV11-2 to TRBJ1-2, with D perhaps TRBD1 (6 bases). V lost 2 bases and J 6 bases, leaving 10 bases between the germline ends. The CDR3 consists of 13 residues. CDR1 SGHAT and CDR2 FQNNGV come from the germline V gene. The CDR3 is CASSLLTGDGYTF. The CDR3 coding sequence is TGTGCCAGCAGCTTACTGACAGGCGATGGCTACACCTTC.

The rearrangement uses TRBV19 and TRBJ2-3; no definite D call. CDR1 is LNHDA, CDR2 SQIVND, per germline (reference sequence). This CDR3 has 11 amino acids. V was clipped by 7 bases and J by 8 bases, with 10 bases between them. This chain's CDR3 is CASIGIGTQYF. Here the CDR3 DNA reads TGTGCCAGTATTGGCATTGGTACGCAGTATTTT. Together with reference TRBV19 and TRBJ2-3, the CDR3 gives the full variable domain: DGGITQSPKYLFRKEGQNVTLSCEQNLNHDAMYWYRQDPGQGLRLIYYSQIVNDFQKGDIAEGYSVSREKKESFPLTVTSAQKNPTAFYLCASIGIGTQYFGPGTRLTVL.

The gene calls are TRBV5-4 and TRBJ1-2; TRBD1 agrees at 7 bases. Per germline, CDR1 SGHNT and CDR2 YYREEE (reference sequence). Germline trimming cut 4 bases from V and 3 bases from J; bases unmatched to any gene: 3. This CDR3 has 13 amino acids. In DNA, the CDR3 is TGTGCCAGCAGCCTCGGACAGGACTATGGCTACACCTTC. It is translated as CASSLGQDYGYTF.

The V and J genes are TRBV11-2 and TRBJ2-7; 8 bases map to TRBD1. After removal of 8 bases from V and 4 bases from J, the junction contained 10 bases not matched to a gene. The germline gives CDR1 SGHAT, CDR2 FQNNGV. The CDR3 contains 14 residues. The CDR3 nucleotides are TGTGCCAGCGGAAGGACAGGGTCAGTATACGAGCAGTACTTC. This gives the protein CASGRTGSVYEQYF.

The chain links TRBV5-4 to TRBJ2-1, with TRBD2 matching 7 bases. Trimming cost V 0 bases and J 7 bases; bases outside gene matches: 10. Germline loops: CDR1 SGHNT, CDR2 YYREEE (reference sequence). The CDR3 extends over 16 amino acids. CDR3 region: CASSLVTSPTSNEQFF. For the CDR3, the DNA is TGTGCCAGCAGCTTGGTGACTAGCCCCACTTCGAATGAGCAGTTCTTC.

This clone was detected only a few times. V and J are TRBV4-1 and TRBJ1-2; TRBD1 might be the D (6 bases). The CDR3 sequence is 16 residues long. Per the germline V gene, CDR1 is MGHRA and CDR2 is YSYEKL. V was shortened by 0 bases and J by 5 bases, with 16 bases between the two germline ends. CDR3 amino acids: CASSQDPAGVGYGYTF. The DNA of the CDR3 is TGCGCCAGCAGCCAAGATCCGGCAGGGGTTGGGTATGGCTACACCTTC.

The rearrangement uses TRBV27 and TRBJ1-1; possible D gene TRBD1, 5 bases. V lost 2 bases, J lost 1 base, and 20 bases lay in between. The CDR3 spans 18 residues. Germline V gene lookup returns CDR1 MNHEY and CDR2 SMNVEV (reference sequence). The CDR3 DNA reads as TGTGCCAGCAGTTTAGTTGTTTCTAGGGGAGGCCGGAACACTGAAGCTTTCTTT. As protein: CASSLVVSRGGRNTEAFF.

This clone was observed once. The chain uses TRBV2 and TRBJ2-3; TRBD2 matches 8 bases. The CDR3 has 15 amino acids. J lost 7 bases, V lost 0 bases, and 6 bases had no gene match. Per germline, CDR1 SNHLY and CDR2 FYNNEI. The CDR3 bases are TGTGCCAGCAGTGAAGCGGGCGGGAGGAGGAATACGCAGTATTTT. As protein: CASSEAGGRRNTQYF.

This clone was recorded only once. The gene calls are TRBV27 and TRBJ2-7; D not resolved. The CDR3 covers 16 residues. Germline V gives CDR1 MNHEY, CDR2 SMNVEV (reference sequence). V was clipped by 0 bases and J by 0 bases, with 12 bases between them. The CDR3 here is CASSLSRSASSYEQYF. The DNA for the CDR3 is TGTGCCAGCAGTTTATCGAGGTCGGCAAGCTCCTACGAGCAGTACTTC.